This section outlines one T cell receptor (beta chain) sequence together with its context. This clonotype was detected a few times. No antigen is known for it. No per-base quality is available; no much larger clone lies one base away. This sample stems from a study of vaccination and CD4 T cells after COVID-19 (dated by TCRdb to between 2021 and 2022). For the study in its entirety: Convalescent patients had a positive SARS-CoV-2 result on nasal swab PCR, and of these patients, several had mild disease and one had severe disease. Participants received two doses of either the Pfizer-BioNTech BNT162b2 vaccine (n=8) or the Moderna mRNA-1273 vaccine (n=2). Post-vaccine blood samples were obtained a median of approximately 74 days after the second vaccine dose, with a range of about 14 to 241 days. Culture stimuli were overlapping spike peptide pools from SARS-CoV-2 and from the common cold coronaviruses HCoV-NL63, HCoV-OC43 and HCoV-229E. Post-COVID blood samples from convalescent patients were collected a median of roughly 100 days after diagnosis, with a range of roughly 30 to 170 days. The spike-specific CD4+ TCR repertoire was compared before and after mRNA vaccination in approximately 9 COVID-19 convalescent patients and a few infection-naive healthy vaccine recipients. In the convalescent cohort there were six males and four females, among whom were two Hispanic individuals, seven Caucasians, two Asians and one multiracial person. In control cultures, a CEFX viral epitope pool was used as positive control, an HIV-1 Nef peptide pool was used as negative control, or no peptide was added. General findings and caveats noted by the study authors: Only a relatively small number of convalescent patients were included in the study, and early timepoints following natural infection were not analyzed. Nearly all vaccine-specific clones in convalescent patients (304 of 307) were mono-reactive for SARS-CoV-2 spike rather than cross-reactive with common cold coronaviruses. Among the post-vaccine SARS-CoV-2-reactive clones in convalescent patients, a median approximately 90% showed up only after vaccination, which suggests vaccine-specific priming. The median count of SARS-CoV-2-reactive clonotypes went up from approximately 22 after infection to 38 after vaccination, although the change was not significant.

The CDR3 goes from the cysteine to the phenylalanine over 13 residues. Of all the DNA, just the CDR3 is kept, 39 bases in frame from base 1. V is pared back by 0 bases and J by 5 bases, with 7 bases lying between the germline termini. CDR1 and CDR2 (MNHEY, SVGAGI) derive from the germline V gene. This specimen's treatment or condition label, interpreted: roughly nine-day PBMC culture with coronavirus spike peptide pools or control peptides (ViraFEST assay). The ViraFEST assay, used in the study, expanded antigen-specific T cells with peptide pools and then identified the expanded clonotypes through TCR sequencing. The convalescent patients' positive SARS-CoV-2 PCR tests fell between March and December 2020, which was before the Alpha, Beta and Delta variants emerged in the United States. Each well held roughly 2 million PBMCs cultured in IMDM containing roughly 5.5% human AB serum and around 10 IU/ml IL-2, with 8.5 to 10 ug/ml peptide pools added. Half of the culture medium was replaced with fresh IL-2-containing medium on days 3 and 7. Once the cells had been in culture for about 10 days, the EasySep CD4+ T cell isolation kit was used to isolate CD4+ T cells by negative selection. PBMCs were separated from whole blood using Ficoll-Paque Plus gradient centrifugation and then either used fresh or cryopreserved at -140C. Each culture condition was generally run in triplicate wells.

The library was generated by PCR. TCR sequencing of DNA from cultured CD4+ T cells used the Oncomine TCR Beta short-read assay at the Johns Hopkins FTIC core. The QIAamp micro DNA kit was used to extract genomic DNA from the cultured CD4+ T cells. Oncomine TCR Beta libraries made from cultured CD4+ T cells were pooled using unique dual indexes and sequenced on an Illumina iSeq 100. The study's own analysis went as follows. Non-productive sequences were removed, and CDR3s not starting with C, not ending with F or W, or shorter than 7 amino acids were discarded. The MANAFEST web application was used to identify antigen-specific clonotypes by comparing peptide-stimulated wells against reference wells and other culture wells. For a clone to be called positive, the clone needed an FDR below 0.05, an odds ratio above 5, and a productive frequency above 0.1% in at least two of three replicate wells. Clonotypes that were significantly expanded in both SARS-CoV-2 spike wells and at least one common cold coronavirus spike condition were defined as cross-reactive. CDR3 homology was assessed with Levenshtein distances (stringdist) and unrooted phylogenetic trees (ape) in R version 3.6.1. TCRdb redid the processing of the public reads, applying fastp at Q25 and MiXCR, and retained in-frame beta chains. Each record represents a unique CDR3 protein, reported with the most common genes and DNA among its rows. These V and J calls are TCRdb output, not the study's own analysis. The sample records 15,000 to 16,000 distinct CDR3 sequences, 52% of which are singletons. Together, the top ten hold around 15% of the sample.

Here the chain combines TRBV6-5 and TRBJ1-1; no D gene can be assigned with confidence. This TCR derives from a human donor who had recovered from COVID-19. Sequenced: CD4+ T cells from blood, cultured in vitro. The DNA is TGTGCCAGCAGTTACTCCGGCGCAACTGAAGCTTTCTTT. This is translated as CASSYSGATEAFF.